This TCR beta chain was observed in a study of post-analysis software for immune sequencing data. General study findings and limits: Patients had higher frequencies than controls of a handful of TRBV segments, including TRBV5-6, TRBV5-1 and TRBV20-1.

Note on this clonotype: Its antigen is as yet unknown.

Unique molecular identifiers tagged the TCR beta cDNA libraries. TCRdb reprocessed the PCR reads with MiXCR, giving one entry per CDR3 protein. There are roughly 800,000 distinct CDR3 sequences in the sample; about 53% occur only once, and approximately 4.4% lies in the top ten. CDR1 and CDR2 (germline): SGDLS, YYNGEE. After removal of 0 bases from V and 5 bases from J, the junction contained 6 bases not matched to a gene. The CDR3 sequence is 15 residues long. The receptor was derived from a girl between 5 and 17 years old with multiple sclerosis. Material for sequencing was blood. The rearrangement joins TRBV9 to TRBJ2-5, with 8 bases lining up with TRBD2. This CDR3 reads CASSVEAGVRETQYF. DNA for the CDR3: TGTGCCAGCAGCGTAGAAGCGGGGGTTAGGGAGACCCAGTACTTC.